The 7 T cell receptor beta chains listed next were all sequenced from one sample in a study of CD8+ T cells in alopecia areata. Following RNA extraction, reverse transcription yielded cDNA that acted as the sequencing template. Sequencing used immunoSEQ multiplex PCR; TCRdb keeps in-frame clones, though not all of them. Altogether under 150,000 clones are present, roughly 58% being singletons, with the ten largest covering just over 35%. Sequencing was done on a sample of CD8+ T cells sorted from blood. The origin of the receptors is a human donor in good health.

This chain connects TRBV10-3 to TRBJ1-4; 7 bases fit TRBD1. The CDR3 has 15 residues. Germline V gives CDR1 ENHRY, CDR2 SYGVKD. The ends lost 4 bases at V and 5 bases at J; junction bases unmatched: 7. This chain's CDR3 is CAISAETGINEKLFF. CDR3 coding DNA: TGTGCCATCAGTGCCGAGACAGGGATAAATGAAAAACTGTTTTTT.

V and J are TRBV9 and TRBJ2-2; TRBD1 is a possible D gene (5 bases). The CDR3 is made up of 17 amino acids. Trimming pared 2 bases from V and 7 bases from J, leaving 21 bases between. Looked up from germline, CDR1 is SGDLS and CDR2 is YYNGEE. The CDR3 nucleotides read TGTGCCAGCAGCGTGGGGATGCTCGCAGGGAAAATCGGGGAGCTGTTTTTT. Translation gives CASSVGMLAGKIGELFF. Variable domain in full (rest from reference TRBV9 and TRBJ2-2): DSGVTQTPKHLITATGQRVTLRCSPRSGDLSVYWYQQSLDQGLQFLIQYYNGEERAKGNILERFSAQQFPDLHSELNLSSLELGDSALYFCASSVGMLAGKIGELFFGEGSRLTVL.

The chain has TRBV14 and TRBJ2-7, with a tentative D call TRBD1 (5 bases). The germline V gene encodes CDR1 SGHDN and CDR2 FVKESK. Deletions cut 1 base from V and 2 bases from J, with 9 bases between. This CDR3 contains 14 residues. CDR3 coding DNA: TGTGCCAGCAGCCAAGGGACATACGCCTACGAGCAGTACTTC. Translating gives CASSQGTYAYEQYF. Together with reference TRBV14 and TRBJ2-7, the CDR3 gives the full variable domain: EAGVTQFPSHSVIEKGQTVTLRCDPISGHDNLYWYRRVMGKEIKFLLHFVKESKQDESGMPNNRFLAERTGGTYSTLKVQPAELEDSGVYFCASSQGTYAYEQYFGPGTRLTVT.

The sample holds a few counts of this clone. The V gene is TRBV21-1, the J gene TRBJ2-3; the DNA was not compared with TRBD2, the D call given in the table. TRBV21-1 is a recognized pseudogene. This CDR3 is 15 amino acids long. The CDR3 DNA follows: TGTGCCAGCAGCAAAGACCGCGCTTGCACAGATACGCAGTATTTT. Translation gives CASSKDRACTDTQYF.

This chain joins TRBV29-1 and TRBJ1-1; D is ambiguous. V lost 5 bases and J lost 1, with 17 bases in between. The CDR3 sequence is 15 residues long. The germline CDR1 and CDR2 sequences are SQVTM and ANQGSEA. CDR3 nucleotides: TGCAGCGTTCCAGCCCGGGGAATCGAGAACACTGAAGCTTTCTTT. This gives the protein CSVPARGIENTEAFF. The full variable domain, completed using reference TRBV29-1 and TRBJ1-1, is SAVISQKPSRDICQRGTSLTIQCQVDSQVTMMFWYRQQPGQSLTLIATANQGSEATYESGFVIDKFPISRPNLTFSTLTVSNMSPEDSSIYLCSVPARGIENTEAFFGQGTRLTVV.

The rearrangement uses TRBV15 and TRBJ1-2; maybe TRBD1 (5 bases). Per the germline V gene, CDR1 is LNHNV and CDR2 is YYDKDF (reference sequence). CDR3 size: 15 residues. Trimming cost V 6 bases and J 3 bases, with 17 bases left between them. Here the CDR3 reads CATSTTQPGDYGYTF. In DNA form, the CDR3 reads TGTGCCACCAGTACCACCCAACCGGGGGACTATGGCTACACCTTC.

This clone has a handful of counts. J is TRBJ2-1 and V is TRBV29-1, with TRBD2 as a possible D gene (6 bases). This CDR3 is 11 amino acids long. Germline V CDR1 and CDR2: SQVTM, ANQGSEA. V lost 6 bases and J 9 bases, leaving 12 bases between the germline ends. The CDR3 DNA is TGCAGCGTGGAGGGGTATCGTGAGCAGTTCTTC. Translation gives CSVEGYREQFF.